A single sample gave rise to the 3 T cell receptor beta chains below, sequenced in a study of OX40 agonist ivuxolimab in advanced cancers. Here immunoSEQ multiplex PCR was the method, and the copy in TCRdb shows in-frame clones only, minus some. This table has around 79,000 clones, roughly 85% appearing once. The starting material was CD4+ or CD8+ T cells sorted from blood, obtained in a trial of the OX40 agonist ivuxolimab. The source is an adult with an advanced solid tumor such as melanoma, head and neck, liver or kidney cancer.

The chain carries TRBV11-2 and TRBJ1-2; 7 nucleotides align to TRBD1. Germline V lookup: CDR1 SGHAT, CDR2 FQNNGV. The CDR3 contains 14 residues. The trim removed 5 bases at V and 1 base at J, leaving 4 bases unmatched. CDR3 coding DNA: TGTGCCAGCAGCCCAGGGGGACTTAACTATGGCTACACCTTC. It is translated as CASSPGGLNYGYTF.

V is TRBV4-3 and J is TRBJ2-5; D is perhaps TRBD1 (5 bases). Germline CDR1 reads LGHNA; CDR2 reads YSLEER. This CDR3 is 15 amino acids long. The V gene lost 0 bases and the J gene lost 7 bases, with 15 bases spanning the gap. The CDR3 sequence is CASSQDLTPQGTQYF. The DNA for the CDR3 is TGCGCCAGCAGCCAAGATCTTACGCCCCAGGGGACCCAGTACTTC.

This clone was picked up one time. The rearrangement links TRBV15 to TRBJ2-7; D may be TRBD2 (6 bases). CDR1 and CDR2 (germline): LNHNV, YYDKDF (reference sequence). The length of the CDR3 is 14 residues. Trimming cost V 8 bases and J 2 bases, with 16 bases left between them. CDR3 in amino acids: CATGPDYQTYEQYF. Here the CDR3 DNA reads TGTGCCACCGGCCCGGACTACCAAACCTACGAGCAGTACTTC.